The next 2 T cell receptor beta chains were all read from a single sample in a study of blood T cells in healthy people across ages. With a J-beta primer mix and a sample-barcoded 5' primer, a second PCR ran about 7 to 11 cycles. TCRdb called the 5' RACE reads again in MiXCR, with one record for every CDR3 protein. The sample contains 850,000 to 950,000 distinct CDR3 sequences, less than 35% of which appear only once. Sequenced: blood. All receptors derive from a woman of 80 years or more in good health.

The J gene is TRBJ2-4, the V gene TRBV7-6; the D gene is possibly TRBD1 (5 bases). The better agreement between TRBJ2-7 and the DNA end casts doubt on the J call. The CDR3 covers 12 residues. CDR1 is SGHVS and CDR2 is FNYEAQ in the germline V gene. CDR3 amino acids: CASRSGFGEQYF. The CDR3, as DNA: TGTGCCAGCAGATCAGGGTTCGGCGAGCAGTACTTC.

This clonotype has ten or more counts. This chain connects TRBV4-3 to TRBJ2-7; a weak D match, TRBD1 (6 bases). The CDR3 is 13 residues long. Germline CDR1 is LGHNA and CDR2 is YSLEER. V was shortened by 3 bases and J by 3 bases, with 9 bases between the two germline ends. This CDR3 reads CASSQQQGYEQYF. In nucleotides, the CDR3 is TGCGCCAGCAGCCAGCAACAGGGCTACGAGCAGTACTTC.